The 15 T cell receptor beta chains given below trace back to one sample, sequenced in a study of blood T cell repertoires in COVID-19. Using immunoSEQ multiplex PCR, the repertoire was profiled, and TCRdb retains in-frame clones only, with some absent. The sample has some 210,000 clones, around 90% seen once. Sequenced input: peripheral blood. The receptor set was obtained from a young man with acute or convalescent COVID-19.

CDR3 sequence (DNA): TGTGCCAGCAGCAACACAGGGGAGGAGCAGTTCTTC. Translation gives CASSNTGEEQFF. The chain links TRBV11-2 to TRBJ2-1, with 7 bases fitting TRBD1. V gave up 5 bases and J gave up 10 bases; unmatched junction bases: 5. The V gene's germline CDR1 is SGHAT and CDR2 FQNNGV. The CDR3 has 12 amino acids.

J is TRBJ2-1 and V is TRBV28, with 11 nucleotides matching TRBD1. The CDR3 is made up of 17 amino acids. The V gene end was trimmed by 1 base and the J gene end by 9 bases; junction bases not matched to a gene: 11. Looked up from germline, CDR1 is MDHEN and CDR2 is SYDVKM. The CDR3, as DNA: TGTGCCAGCAGTTTATATGCTTTGGGACAGGGGGAGGGTGAGCAGTTCTTC. Protein sequence: CASSLYALGQGEGEQFF.

This rearrangement joins TRBV15 to TRBJ2-5; D is unclear. Germline loops: CDR1 LNHNV, CDR2 YYDKDF (reference sequence). Deletions cut 4 bases from V and 2 bases from J, with 11 bases between. This CDR3 comprises 14 residues. The CDR3 loop is CATSKKSYQETQYF. CDR3 DNA sequence: TGTGCCACCAGCAAGAAGAGTTATCAAGAGACCCAGTACTTC.

This chain links TRBV2 with TRBJ2-3, with 10 bases that match TRBD1. V shed 2 bases and J 8 bases; nucleotides not matched to a gene: 13. The CDR3 has 17 amino acids. Per germline, CDR1 SNHLY and CDR2 FYNNEI. The CDR3 here is CASSEYSWTGGLGTQYF. DNA for the CDR3: TGTGCCAGCAGTGAATATAGTTGGACAGGGGGGCTGGGTACGCAGTATTTT.

The rearrangement links TRBV7-8 to TRBJ1-3; D is uncertain. V was pared by 5 bases and J by 0 bases, with 17 bases between. Germline V gives CDR1 SGHVS, CDR2 FQNEAQ. CDR3 length equals 17 residues. CDR3 sequence: CASSTAPQVISGNTIYF. The CDR3 DNA follows: TGTGCCAGCAGCACCGCCCCCCAGGTGATCTCTGGAAACACCATATATTTT.

Note on this clone: One junction end does not reproduce the germline sequence, and a read error may be involved. The sample has other DNA sequences that encode this CDR3 too. The chain links TRBV28 to TRBJ1-4, with D possibly matching TRBD1 (5 bases). The CDR3 extends over 14 amino acids. Germline CDR1 and CDR2: MDHEN and SYDVKM. DNA for the CDR3: TGTGCCAGTAGTTTATTTGGGAACAGGGAAAAACTGTTTTTT. Protein product: CASSLFGNREKLFF. Based on the CDR3 plus reference TRBV28 and TRBJ1-4, the full variable domain is DVKVTQSSRYLVKRTGEKVFLECVQDMDHENMFWYRQDPGLGLRLIYFSYDVKMKEKGDIPEGYSVSREKKERFSLILESASTNQTSMYLCASSLFGNREKLFFGSGTQLSVL.

This chain connects TRBV27 to TRBJ1-1; D is possibly TRBD1 (5 bases). The germline V gene encodes CDR1 MNHEY and CDR2 SMNVEV (reference sequence). V was cut by 7 bases and J by 3 bases, with 15 bases left in between. The CDR3 runs 14 residues. The CDR3 DNA reads TGTGCCAGCACCCCCGTAGGGGCGGACACTGAAGCTTTCTTT. Translating it yields CASTPVGADTEAFF.

The chain employs TRBV28 and TRBJ1-5; 8 bases are a match to TRBD1. CDR3 length: 14 residues. V shed 5 bases, J shed 6 bases, and the junction held 6 bases outside the gene matches. Looked up from germline, CDR1 is MDHEN and CDR2 is SYDVKM. The CDR3: CASSRQGAAQPQHF. CDR3 bases: TGTGCCAGCAGTCGTCAGGGGGCGGCTCAGCCCCAGCATTTT.

This chain connects TRBV6-5 to TRBJ1-5; tentative D call: TRBD1 (6 bases). V was pared by 6 bases and J by 5 bases, with 11 bases between. Germline V lookup: CDR1 MNHEY, CDR2 SVGAGI. The CDR3 runs 13 residues. This CDR3 reads CASRGNRDQPQHF. The CDR3 DNA reads TGTGCCAGCAGAGGGAACAGGGATCAGCCCCAGCATTTT.

CDR3 sequence (DNA): TGTGCCAGCAGCGTAATAGCTGGGGCCAACGTCCTGACTTTC. Its protein product is CASSVIAGANVLTF. The rearrangement uses TRBV9 and TRBJ2-6, with D uncertain. Trimming removed 1 base from V and 2 bases from J, with 4 bases in between. Germline CDR1 SGDLS, CDR2 YYNGEE. There are 14 residues in the CDR3.

The chain uses TRBV10-3 and TRBJ1-5, with no clear D. The CDR3 totals 14 residues. Germline V lookup: CDR1 ENHRY, CDR2 SYGVKD. The ends were cut back, 1 base at V and 5 bases at J, with 9 bases in the middle. The CDR3 DNA sequence: TGTGCCATCAGTGAGTGGGAGGGCTATCAGCCCCAGCATTTT. Translating gives CAISEWEGYQPQHF.

This chain uses TRBV9 with TRBJ1-2; a possible D gene is TRBD1 (5 bases). The length of the CDR3 is 13 residues. V was clipped by 4 bases and J by 5 bases, with 12 bases between them. The germline CDR1 and CDR2 sequences are SGDLS and YYNGEE. CDR3 sequence reads: CASSLRVGYGYTF. CDR3 sequence (DNA): TGTGCCAGCAGCCTCAGGGTTGGGTATGGCTACACCTTC.

This chain connects TRBV2 to TRBJ1-2; 8 positions match TRBD1. Trimming took 8 bases from V and 3 from J; bases not matched to a gene: 8. Germline lookup yields CDR1 SNHLY and CDR2 FYNNEI. The CDR3 consists of 14 residues. The CDR3 DNA sequence: TGTGCCAGCGGTGGACAGGGCATGGACTATGGCTACACCTTC. Translating it yields CASGGQGMDYGYTF.

The chain has TRBV11-2 and TRBJ1-6; 7 bases line up with TRBD1. CDR3 length equals 19 residues. CDR1 is SGHAT, CDR2 FQNNGV, per germline. The V segment lost 1 base and the J segment 5 bases; nucleotides outside the gene matches: 14. CDR3 region: CASSLGIFLRDSHNSPLHF. The CDR3 bases are TGTGCCAGCAGCTTAGGTATTTTCTTAAGGGACAGCCATAATTCACCCCTCCACTTT.

The chain recombines TRBV7-8 with TRBJ1-2; 10 nucleotides align to TRBD1. Trimming took 5 bases from V and 3 from J; bases not matched to a gene: 9. This CDR3 comprises 16 residues. The germline CDR1 and CDR2 sequences are SGHVS and FQNEAQ. This CDR3 is CASSVRQGAVYYGYTF. In DNA form, the CDR3 reads TGTGCCAGCAGCGTTCGACAGGGGGCGGTTTACTATGGCTACACCTTC.